These 21 T cell receptor beta chains were all obtained from the same sample, sequenced in a study of blood T cells in healthy people across ages. Together with a sample-barcoded 5' primer, a J-beta primer mix was included in a second PCR lasting roughly 6 to 12 cycles. TCRdb re-called the 5' RACE reads with MiXCR, one entry per CDR3 protein. Among hundreds of thousands of distinct CDR3 sequences listed, approximately 59% were seen once. The sample was blood. These receptors all come from a man between 60 and 75 years old in good health.

This clonotype was seen a few times. The chain couples TRBV29-1 to TRBJ2-5; D gene unclear. Germline V gene sequence: CDR1 SQVTM, CDR2 ANQGSEA. The V gene lost 0 bases and the J gene lost 1 base, with 6 bases spanning the gap. This CDR3 has 13 residues. This CDR3 is CSVEDGTQETQYF. The CDR3 DNA reads as TGCAGCGTTGAAGATGGAACCCAAGAGACCCAGTACTTC.

In this sample, this clonotype turned up a few times. The chain is built from TRBV3-1 and TRBJ2-3; D may be TRBD2 (6 bases). V shed 4 bases and J shed 2 bases, with 16 bases lying between them. The CDR3 loop spans 16 amino acids. Germline values: CDR1 LGHDT, CDR2 YNNKEL (reference sequence). This CDR3 is CASSRRPGGTTDTQYF. In DNA, the CDR3 is TGTGCCAGCAGCCGTCGCCCCGGGGGAACCACAGATACGCAGTATTTT.

This clonotype appeared once. The V gene is TRBV12-3 or TRBV12-4, the J gene TRBJ2-5, with a tentative D call TRBD2 (6 bases). The CDR3 sequence is 12 residues long. Deletions cut 7 bases from V and 5 bases from J, with 11 bases between. CDR3 sequence reads: CASTPGGETQYF. DNA for the CDR3: TGTGCCAGCACCCCTGGGGGGGAGACCCAGTACTTC.

This chain joins TRBV3-1 and TRBJ2-3, with D maybe TRBD2 (5 bases). Per the germline V gene, CDR1 is LGHDT and CDR2 is YNNKEL (reference sequence). CDR3 length: 15 residues. V lost 1 base and J 4 bases, leaving 12 bases between the germline ends. CDR3 amino acids: CASSQVGETADTQYF. CDR3 DNA: TGTGCCAGCAGCCAAGTCGGGGAGACGGCAGATACGCAGTATTTT.

With regard to this clonotype: Since a much larger clone is just one base distant, this may be a read error. The CDR3 coding sequence is TGCAGTGCAATCGGACTAGCGGGGGCCTACAATGAGCAGTACTTC. As protein: CSAIGLAGAYNEQYF. The rearrangement joins TRBV20-1 to TRBJ2-4, with TRBD2 identical over 13 bases. This CDR3 is built from 15 residues. V was pared by 6 bases and J by 13 bases, with 15 bases of the junction left unmatched. CDR1 and CDR2 from the germline V gene are DFQATT and SNEGSKA (reference sequence).

V and J are TRBV5-1 and TRBJ1-1, with a possible D match to TRBD1 (6 bases). CDR3 length equals 19 residues. V was pared by 4 bases and J by 0 bases, with 25 bases between. CDR1 and CDR2 from the germline V gene are SGHRS and YFSETQ. This CDR3 is CASSPREGGGRIVNTEAFF. The CDR3 DNA is TGCGCCAGCAGCCCCAGGGAGGGCGGGGGGCGAATAGTGAACACTGAAGCTTTCTTT.

This chain joins TRBV21-1 and TRBJ1-5; TRBD1, the table's D call, was not compared with the DNA. TRBV21-1 corresponds to a pseudogene. The CDR3 consists of 19 residues. DNA for the CDR3: TGTGCCAGCAGCAATGGAGGGACAGGGGACGCCTATAGCAATCAGCCCCAGCATTTT. Translated, it gives CASSNGGTGDAYSNQPQHF.

This clonotype has a handful of counts. The V and J genes are TRBV18 and TRBJ2-5; 7 nucleotides agree with TRBD2. Germline-derived CDR1 and CDR2 are KGHSH and LQKENI. The CDR3 loop spans 14 amino acids. V lost 3 bases, J lost 2 bases, and 3 bases stayed unmatched. CDR3 in DNA: TGTGCCAGCTCACCGCGGACTAGGCAAGAGACCCAGTACTTC. It codes for CASSPRTRQETQYF. The entire variable domain, with the rest obtained from reference TRBV18 and TRBJ2-5, is as follows: NAGVMQNPRHLVRRRGQEARLRCSPMKGHSHVYWYRQLPEEGLKFMVYLQKENIIDESGMPKERFSAEFPKEGPSILRIQQVVRGDSAAYFCASSPRTRQETQYFGPGTRLLVL.

Of note for this clonotype: A read error may produce the germline difference seen at one junction end. V is TRBV7-8 and J is TRBJ2-7; TRBD1 aligns across 9 bases. Germline loops: CDR1 SGHVS, CDR2 FQNEAQ. This CDR3 comprises 18 residues. CDR3 residues: CASSRATGGPIPSSEQYF. In DNA form, the CDR3 reads TGTGCCAGCAGCCGAGCCACAGGGGGCCCTATCCCCTCCTCCGAGCAGTACTTC.

This clonotype has just a few counts. V gene TRBV5-1 combines with J gene TRBJ2-1; D call uncertain. Germline loops: CDR1 SGHRS, CDR2 YFSETQ. The CDR3 is 15 residues long. Trimming stripped 3 bases from V and 6 bases from J, with 16 bases between. For the CDR3, the DNA is TGCGCCAGCAGCTCGACCTCCCTTGGGGTCAATGAGCAGTTCTTC. This sequence encodes CASSSTSLGVNEQFF.

The chain links TRBV5-1 to TRBJ1-6, with D unresolved. Trimming removed 3 bases at V and 10 bases at J, with 14 bases between. The germline V gene has CDR1 SGHRS and CDR2 YFSETQ. The CDR3 spans 14 residues. Here the CDR3 DNA reads TGCGCCAGCAGCTCCACACCGTCCGGGTCACCCCTCCACTTT. This sequence encodes CASSSTPSGSPLHF.

The V and J genes are TRBV29-1 and TRBJ2-1; 13 nucleotides match TRBD2. The ends lost 8 bases at V and 7 bases at J; junction bases unmatched: 5. Germline assignment: CDR1 SQVTM and CDR2 ANQGSEA. This CDR3 is built from 13 residues. CDR3 sequence: CSQTSGGGNEQFF. The DNA for the CDR3 is TGCAGCCAAACTAGCGGGGGGGGTAATGAGCAGTTCTTC.

Note on this clonotype: At one boundary the junction diverges from the germline segment, which might be a read error. The chain joins TRBV6-1 to TRBJ2-5; possible D gene TRBD1, 5 bases. The end of the DNA fits TRBJ2-7 better, so the J call may be wrong. CDR1 MNHNS and CDR2 SASEGT come from the germline V gene. The CDR3 consists of 13 residues. The CDR3 sequence: CASSGQPSHEQYF. CDR3 nucleotides: TGTGCCAGCAGTGGACAGCCCTCCCACGAGCAGTACTTC.

CDR3: CASTNRGQGNEKLFF. CDR3 nucleotide sequence: TGTGCCAGCACCAATCGGGGACAGGGCAATGAAAAACTGTTTTTT. The chain is built from TRBV7-8 and TRBJ1-4, with TRBD1 matching over 9 bases. The trim removed 7 bases at V and 5 bases at J, leaving 8 bases unmatched. Germline CDR1 and CDR2: SGHVS and FQNEAQ. This CDR3 contains 15 residues.

V and J are TRBV20-1 and TRBJ2-1; D unresolved. Per the germline V gene, CDR1 is DFQATT and CDR2 is SNEGSKA (reference sequence). V was pared by 7 bases and J by 2 bases, with 15 bases between. The CDR3 consists of 14 residues. This chain's CDR3 is CSVSSPATYNEQFF. In nucleotides, the CDR3 is TGCAGTGTTTCATCCCCAGCCACCTACAATGAGCAGTTCTTC.

The chain uses TRBV6-6 and TRBJ2-4; 13 bases align to TRBD2. TRBJ2-5 explains the end of the DNA better; the J call may be wrong. Germline CDR1 is MNHNY and CDR2 is SVGAGI (reference sequence). The CDR3 has 16 amino acids. The CDR3 DNA follows: TGTGCCAGCAGTTACGCTACTAGCGGGGGGGGAGAGACCCAGTACTTC. Amino acids: CASSYATSGGGETQYF.

The sample holds a few counts of this clonotype. V and J are TRBV4-1 and TRBJ1-5; 11 positions agree with TRBD1. This CDR3 spans 15 amino acids. With V trimmed by 2 bases and J by 7 bases, 4 bases remained unmatched. Germline lookup yields CDR1 MGHRA and CDR2 YSYEKL. The DNA for the CDR3 is TGCGCCAGCAGCCAAAGGACAGGGGGCTTGCAGCCCCAGCATTTT. Residues: CASSQRTGGLQPQHF.

The rearrangement joins TRBV20-1 to TRBJ1-2; D uncertain. V was shortened by 3 bases and J by 0 bases, with 11 bases between the two germline ends. Germline V CDR1 and CDR2: DFQATT, SNEGSKA (reference sequence). The CDR3 contains 14 residues. CDR3 nucleotides: TGCAGTGCTAGGGTGCAGAGCCCTAACTATGGCTACACCTTC. Translated: CSARVQSPNYGYTF.

The table lists this clonotype with a few counts. V and J are TRBV9 and TRBJ2-1; TRBD2 is a possible D gene (7 bases). Trimming stripped 4 bases from V and 7 bases from J, with 18 bases between. The CDR3 is 15 residues long. Germline lookup yields CDR1 SGDLS and CDR2 YYNGEE. The DNA for the CDR3 is TGTGCCAGCAGCCTCAGGGGAATGGGGGGGAATGAGCAGTTCTTC. It yields the protein CASSLRGMGGNEQFF.

V and J are TRBV20-1 and TRBJ2-1; D is uncertain. CDR3 size: 10 residues. Trimming cost V 7 bases and J 9 bases, with 10 bases left between them. Germline-derived CDR1 and CDR2 are DFQATT and SNEGSKA (reference sequence). Written as DNA, the CDR3 is TGCAGTGTTCCCAGGATTGAGCAGTTCTTC. This codes for CSVPRIEQFF.

This clonotype was detected a few times. The gene calls are TRBV7-2 and TRBJ2-7; D gene unclear. The CDR3 runs 15 residues. V dropped 6 bases and J dropped 3 bases, with 18 bases sitting between them. Germline V CDR1 and CDR2: SGHTA, FQGNSA. The CDR3 reads CASSSRSLPFYEQYF. In nucleotides, the CDR3 is TGTGCCAGCAGTTCTCGGTCCCTCCCCTTCTACGAGCAGTACTTC.